Listed below are T cell receptor beta chains from one sample, sequenced in a study of T cell responses to AZD1222 COVID-19 vaccine. The data were produced by immunoSEQ multiplex PCR, yet TCRdb's version contains in-frame clones alone and is incomplete. The sample contains roughly 160,000 clones, about nine tenths of which appear only once. This sample comprised peripheral blood, obtained on day 0 of AZD1222 vaccination. All receptors derive from an adult in good health. Each CDR3 is given with its conserved first and last residue. The D gene is left open where the match is weak. Clone size appears in some rows only: once, few, many, or a class for an expanded clone.

clone_size: .
d_call: .
j_call: TRBJ2-7
v_call: TRBV14
cdr3_nt: TGTGCCAGCAGCCAATATGGGGAGATAACCTCCTACGAGCAGTACTTC
cdr3_aa: CASSQYGEITSYEQYF

clone_size: .
d_call: .
j_call: TRBJ2-5
v_call: TRBV21-1
cdr3_nt: TGTGCCAGCAGCATAGCCGGGACAGAGGAAGAGACCCAGTACTTC
cdr3_aa: CASSIAGTEEETQYF

clone_size: .
d_call: .
j_call: TRBJ1-5
v_call: TRBV28
cdr3_nt: TGTGCCAGCAGTTTATGGGGAGGGCCCAATCAGCCCCAGCATTTT
cdr3_aa: CASSLWGGPNQPQHF

clone_size: .
d_call: .
j_call: TRBJ1-2
v_call: TRBV5-1
cdr3_nt: TGCGCCAGCAGCTTGAATTGGGGGTCACGAGCCTATGGCTACACCTTC
cdr3_aa: CASSLNWGSRAYGYTF

clone_size: .
d_call: TRBD1
j_call: TRBJ1-5
v_call: TRBV2
cdr3_nt: TGTGCCAGCGGGGGACAGGTTTATCAGCCCCAGCATTTT
cdr3_aa: CASGGQVYQPQHF

clone_size: .
d_call: .
j_call: TRBJ1-1
v_call: TRBV28
cdr3_nt: TGTGCCAGCAGTTTATGGCGTGGGAACACTGAAGCTTTCTTT
cdr3_aa: CASSLWRGNTEAFF

clone_size: .
d_call: .
j_call: TRBJ2-5
v_call: TRBV7-6
cdr3_nt: TGTGCCAGCAGCCGTACACACCCACCCCAGGGGGAGACCCAGTACTTC
cdr3_aa: CASSRTHPPQGETQYF

clone_size: few
d_call: TRBD2
j_call: TRBJ2-6
v_call: TRBV11-3
cdr3_nt: TGTGCCAGCAGCTTTGGGACTAGCGGCTCTGGGGCCAACGTCCTGACTTTC
cdr3_aa: CASSFGTSGSGANVLTF

clone_size: .
d_call: .
j_call: TRBJ1-5
v_call: TRBV12-2
cdr3_nt: TGTGCAAGTCTCGCCCCCGGGGTTGGCAATCAGCCCCAGCATTTT
cdr3_aa: CASLAPGVGNQPQHF

clone_size: .
d_call: .
j_call: TRBJ1-2
v_call: TRBV2
cdr3_nt: TGTGCCAGCAGCGGGGGCAAAATTTATGGCTACACCTTC
cdr3_aa: CASSGGKIYGYTF

clone_size: once
d_call: .
j_call: TRBJ1-3
v_call: TRBV5-4
cdr3_nt: TGTGCCAGCAGCAGATATAACACTGGAAACACCATATATTTT
cdr3_aa: CASSRYNTGNTIYF

clone_size: .
d_call: .
j_call: TRBJ1-1
v_call: TRBV7-2
cdr3_nt: TGTGCCAGCAGCCCTTTCAGGGGCATGAACACTGAAGCTTTCTTT
cdr3_aa: CASSPFRGMNTEAFF

clone_size: .
d_call: .
j_call: TRBJ1-1
v_call: TRBV13
cdr3_nt: TGTGCCAGCAGCTTTTCAGGGCCGGACACTGAAGCTTTCTTT
cdr3_aa: CASSFSGPDTEAFF

clone_size: .
d_call: .
j_call: TRBJ2-7
v_call: TRBV11-1
cdr3_nt: TGTGCCAGCAGCTTAGGGGTGACGCGGGCCTACGAGCAGTACTTC
cdr3_aa: CASSLGVTRAYEQYF

clone_size: .
d_call: .
j_call: TRBJ1-1
v_call: TRBV28
cdr3_nt: TGTGCCAGCAGTCGGCGAAGGGAAGGTTTCTTT
cdr3_aa: CASSRRREGFF

clone_size: .
d_call: TRBD2
j_call: TRBJ2-1
v_call: TRBV4-1
cdr3_nt: TGCGCCAGCAGCCAAGGGGGTAGCGGGGGGAGTTACAATGAGCAGTTCTTC
cdr3_aa: CASSQGGSGGSYNEQFF

clone_size: .
d_call: .
j_call: TRBJ1-6
v_call: TRBV6-4
cdr3_nt: TGTGCCAGCAGGAAATCACCCCCTATCGACTCGAGGTTAAATTCACCCCTCCACTTT
cdr3_aa: CASRKSPPIDSRLNSPLHF

clone_size: .
d_call: TRBD2
j_call: TRBJ2-1
v_call: TRBV4-1
cdr3_nt: TGCGCCAGCAGCCAAGATGGGACGGGGGGCTACAATGAGCAGTTCTTC
cdr3_aa: CASSQDGTGGYNEQFF

clone_size: .
d_call: .
j_call: TRBJ2-7
v_call: TRBV28
cdr3_nt: TGTGCCAGCAGTTCGGGGAACGTCTACGAGCAGTACTTC
cdr3_aa: CASSSGNVYEQYF

clone_size: .
d_call: .
j_call: TRBJ1-4
v_call: TRBV6-1
cdr3_nt: TGTGCCAGCAGTGAATCCCACAGGGTAGGAGAAAAACTGTTTTTT
cdr3_aa: CASSESHRVGEKLFF

clone_size: .
d_call: .
j_call: TRBJ2-7
v_call: TRBV30
cdr3_nt: TGTGCCTGGAGTCTGGTTCCCTACGAGCAGTACTTC
cdr3_aa: CAWSLVPYEQYF

clone_size: .
d_call: .
j_call: TRBJ1-5
v_call: TRBV24-1
cdr3_nt: TGTGCCACCAGTTTCGGGGAGGACCAGCCCCAGCATTTT
cdr3_aa: CATSFGEDQPQHF

clone_size: .
d_call: .
j_call: TRBJ1-4
v_call: TRBV28
cdr3_nt: TGTGCCAGCAGCCCCGCTTCCCAGGAAAAACTGTTTTTT
cdr3_aa: CASSPASQEKLFF

clone_size: .
d_call: .
j_call: TRBJ2-5
v_call: TRBV7-6
cdr3_nt: TGTGCCAGCAGCTCGAGGGGAGGGGGCGAGGGGACCCAGTACTTC
cdr3_aa: CASSSRGGGEGTQYF

clone_size: .
d_call: .
j_call: TRBJ2-1
v_call: TRBV6-5
cdr3_nt: TGTGCCAGCAAGGGGGTCCACAATGAGCAGTTCTTC
cdr3_aa: CASKGVHNEQFF

clone_size: .
d_call: .
j_call: TRBJ1-4
v_call: TRBV6-5
cdr3_nt: TGTGCCAGCATTACCGAATGGGGGAACCTTGAAAAACTGTTTTTT
cdr3_aa: CASITEWGNLEKLFF

clone_size: .
d_call: .
j_call: TRBJ2-5
v_call: TRBV12-3/TRBV12-4
cdr3_nt: TGTGCCAGCAGTTTACTTGGAAAGCCCGGGTACTTC
cdr3_aa: CASSLLGKPGYF

clone_size: .
d_call: .
j_call: TRBJ2-2
v_call: TRBV7-3
cdr3_nt: TGTGCCAGCAGCTTCCTACCCGACGGGGAGCTGTTTTTT
cdr3_aa: CASSFLPDGELFF

clone_size: .
d_call: .
j_call: TRBJ1-2
v_call: TRBV5-1
cdr3_nt: TGCGCCAGCAGCGTCGGTTACAGGAGGGGGTCCTATGGCTACACCTTC
cdr3_aa: CASSVGYRRGSYGYTF

clone_size: .
d_call: .
j_call: TRBJ2-3
v_call: TRBV5-1
cdr3_nt: TGCGCCAGCAGCGATGGACAGCACCGCACAGATACGCAGTATTTT
cdr3_aa: CASSDGQHRTDTQYF

clone_size: .
d_call: .
j_call: TRBJ1-1
v_call: TRBV5-1
cdr3_nt: TGCGCCAGCAGCTTGGGGACTGAAGCTTTCTTT
cdr3_aa: CASSLGTEAFF

clone_size: .
d_call: .
j_call: TRBJ1-4
v_call: TRBV3-1/TRBV3-2
cdr3_nt: TGTGCCAGCAGCCAAGATCGGACAGCTAATGAAAAACTGTTTTTT
cdr3_aa: CASSQDRTANEKLFF

clone_size: .
d_call: TRBD1
j_call: TRBJ2-5
v_call: TRBV7-7
cdr3_nt: TGTGCTAGCAGCCGGGGACAGAAAGAGACCCAGTACTTC
cdr3_aa: CASSRGQKETQYF

clone_size: .
d_call: .
j_call: TRBJ1-3
v_call: TRBV7-2
cdr3_nt: TGTGCCAGCAGCATGACTCATCCGGGGAGCGTATATTTT
cdr3_aa: CASSMTHPGSVYF

clone_size: .
d_call: .
j_call: TRBJ1-6
v_call: TRBV12-3/TRBV12-4
cdr3_nt: TGTGCCAGCGGGACGCGCAATTCACCCCTCCACTTT
cdr3_aa: CASGTRNSPLHF

clone_size: .
d_call: .
j_call: TRBJ2-7
v_call: TRBV21-1
cdr3_nt: TGTGCCAGCAGCAAAGGAGTAGCGGGGGTCTACGAGCAGTACTTC
cdr3_aa: CASSKGVAGVYEQYF

clone_size: .
d_call: .
j_call: TRBJ1-6
v_call: TRBV2
cdr3_nt: TGTGCCAGCATCGGCGGGTATACCTATAATTCACCCCTCCACTTT
cdr3_aa: CASIGGYTYNSPLHF

clone_size: .
d_call: .
j_call: TRBJ2-3
v_call: TRBV11-1
cdr3_nt: TGTGCCAGCGCTATTGAGGGCGGCTCTAGCACAGATACGCAGTATTTT
cdr3_aa: CASAIEGGSSTDTQYF

clone_size: .
d_call: .
j_call: TRBJ2-1
v_call: TRBV28
cdr3_nt: TGTGCCAGCAGCCCCCCCGGCCGGTACAATGAGCAGTTCTTC
cdr3_aa: CASSPPGRYNEQFF

clone_size: few
d_call: TRBD1
j_call: TRBJ1-5
v_call: TRBV18
cdr3_nt: TGTGCCAGCGCTGGGGGACAGGGGGTCGCTCAGCCCCAGCATTTT
cdr3_aa: CASAGGQGVAQPQHF

clone_size: .
d_call: TRBD1
j_call: TRBJ1-4
v_call: TRBV5-1
cdr3_nt: TGCGCCAGCAGGTCGGACAGGGATAATGAAAAACTGTTTTTT
cdr3_aa: CASRSDRDNEKLFF

clone_size: .
d_call: .
j_call: TRBJ1-2
v_call: TRBV5-5
cdr3_nt: TGTGCCAGCAGCTTCATAGCTAACTATGGCTACACCTTC
cdr3_aa: CASSFIANYGYTF